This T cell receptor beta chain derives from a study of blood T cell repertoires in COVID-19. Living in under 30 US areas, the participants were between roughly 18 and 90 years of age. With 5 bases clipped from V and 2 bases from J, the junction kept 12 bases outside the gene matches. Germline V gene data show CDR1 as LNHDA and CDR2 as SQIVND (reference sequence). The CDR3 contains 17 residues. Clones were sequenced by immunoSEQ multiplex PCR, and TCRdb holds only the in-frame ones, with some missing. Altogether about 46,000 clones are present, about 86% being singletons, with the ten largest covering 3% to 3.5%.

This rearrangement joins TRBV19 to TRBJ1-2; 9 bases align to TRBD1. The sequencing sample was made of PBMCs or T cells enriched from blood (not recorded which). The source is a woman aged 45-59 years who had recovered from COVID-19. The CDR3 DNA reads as TGTGCCAGTAGTCGGTCCCCGGGACAGGGTATGAACTATGGCTACACCTTC. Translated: CASSRSPGQGMNYGYTF.